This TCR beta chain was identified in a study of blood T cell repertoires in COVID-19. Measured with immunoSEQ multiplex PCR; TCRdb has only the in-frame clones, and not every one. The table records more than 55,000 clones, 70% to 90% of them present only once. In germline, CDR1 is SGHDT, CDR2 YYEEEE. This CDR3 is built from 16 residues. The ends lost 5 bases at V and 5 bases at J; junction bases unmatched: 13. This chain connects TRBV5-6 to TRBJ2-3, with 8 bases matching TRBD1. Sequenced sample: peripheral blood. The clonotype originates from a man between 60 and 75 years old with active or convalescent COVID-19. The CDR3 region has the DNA TGTGCCAGCAGACTGTACGGTACGGGACAGGTAGATACGCAGTATTTT. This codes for CASRLYGTGQVDTQYF. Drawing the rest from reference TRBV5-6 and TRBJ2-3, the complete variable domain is DAGVTQSPTHLIKTRGQQVTLRCSPKSGHDTVSWYQQALGQGPQFIFQYYEEEERQRGNFPDRFSGHQFPNYSSELNVNALLLGDSALYLCASRLYGTGQVDTQYFGPGTRLTVL.